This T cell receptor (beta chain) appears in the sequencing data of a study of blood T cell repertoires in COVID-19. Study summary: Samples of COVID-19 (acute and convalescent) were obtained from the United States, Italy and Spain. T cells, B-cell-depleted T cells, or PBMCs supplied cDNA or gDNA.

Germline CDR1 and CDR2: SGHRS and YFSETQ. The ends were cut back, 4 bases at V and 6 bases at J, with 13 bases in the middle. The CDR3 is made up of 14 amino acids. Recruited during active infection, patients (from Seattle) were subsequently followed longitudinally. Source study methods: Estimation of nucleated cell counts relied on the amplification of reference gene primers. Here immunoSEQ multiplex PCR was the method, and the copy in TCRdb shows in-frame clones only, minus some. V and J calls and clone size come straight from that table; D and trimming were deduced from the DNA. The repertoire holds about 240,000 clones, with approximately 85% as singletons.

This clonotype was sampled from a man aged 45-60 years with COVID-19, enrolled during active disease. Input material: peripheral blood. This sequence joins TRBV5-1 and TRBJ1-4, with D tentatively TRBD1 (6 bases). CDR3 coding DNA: TGCGCCAGCAGCAGTCAGGGGTTGTATGAAAAACTGTTTTTT. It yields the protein CASSSQGLYEKLFF.